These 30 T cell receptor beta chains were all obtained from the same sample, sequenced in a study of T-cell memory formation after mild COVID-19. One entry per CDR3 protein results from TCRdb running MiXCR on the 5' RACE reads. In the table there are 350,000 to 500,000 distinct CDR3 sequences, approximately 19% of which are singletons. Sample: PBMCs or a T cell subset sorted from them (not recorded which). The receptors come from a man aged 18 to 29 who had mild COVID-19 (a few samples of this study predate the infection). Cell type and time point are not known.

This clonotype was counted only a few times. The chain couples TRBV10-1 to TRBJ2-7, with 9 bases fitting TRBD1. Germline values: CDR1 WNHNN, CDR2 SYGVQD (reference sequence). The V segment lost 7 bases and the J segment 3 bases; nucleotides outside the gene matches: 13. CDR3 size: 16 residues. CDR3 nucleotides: TGCGCCAGCACAAATCATGTGGGACAGGGCTTCTACGAGCAGTACTTC. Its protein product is CASTNHVGQGFYEQYF.

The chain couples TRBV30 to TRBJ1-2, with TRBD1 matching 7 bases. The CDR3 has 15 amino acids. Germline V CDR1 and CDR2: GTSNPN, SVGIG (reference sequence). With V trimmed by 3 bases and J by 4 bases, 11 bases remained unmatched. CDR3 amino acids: CAWSERTGPFYGYTF. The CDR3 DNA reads TGTGCCTGGAGCGAAAGGACAGGACCTTTCTATGGCTACACCTTC.

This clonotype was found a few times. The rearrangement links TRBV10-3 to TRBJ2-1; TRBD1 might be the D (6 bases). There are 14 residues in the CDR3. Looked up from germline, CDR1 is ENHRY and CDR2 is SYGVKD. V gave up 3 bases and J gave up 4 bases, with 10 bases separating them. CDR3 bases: TGTGCCATCAGTGATCAGGGGCATTACAATGAGCAGTTCTTC. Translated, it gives CAISDQGHYNEQFF.

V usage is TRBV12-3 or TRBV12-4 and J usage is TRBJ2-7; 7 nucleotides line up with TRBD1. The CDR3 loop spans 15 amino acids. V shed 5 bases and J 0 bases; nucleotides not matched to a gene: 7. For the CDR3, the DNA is TGTGCCAGCAGTCGAGGGGGCAGGGGCTCCTACGAGCAGTACTTC. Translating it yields CASSRGGRGSYEQYF.

The CDR3 protein is CASTVGITGGFTDTQYF. For the CDR3, the DNA is TGCGCCAGCACCGTCGGCATTACGGGGGGTTTCACAGATACGCAGTATTTT. The chain links TRBV4-3 to TRBJ2-3; the match to TRBD2 covers 7 bases. Germline CDR1 LGHNA, CDR2 YSLEER. V trimming: 7 bases; J trimming: 2 bases; junction bases outside the gene matches: 15. The CDR3 is 17 residues long.

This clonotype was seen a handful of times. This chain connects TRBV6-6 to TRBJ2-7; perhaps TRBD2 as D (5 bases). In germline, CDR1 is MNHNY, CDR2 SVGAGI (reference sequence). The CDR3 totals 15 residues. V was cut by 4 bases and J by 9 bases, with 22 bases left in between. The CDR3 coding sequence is TGTGCCAGCAGTTCCTACTCGGGGTGGGGAGTTGGGCAGTACGTC. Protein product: CASSSYSGWGVGQYV.

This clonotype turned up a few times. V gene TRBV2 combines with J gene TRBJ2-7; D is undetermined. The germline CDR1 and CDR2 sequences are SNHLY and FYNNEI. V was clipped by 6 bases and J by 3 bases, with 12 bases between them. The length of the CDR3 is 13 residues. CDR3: CASRESNSYEQYV. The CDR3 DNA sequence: TGTGCCAGCAGGGAGAGTAACAGCTACGAGCAGTACGTC.

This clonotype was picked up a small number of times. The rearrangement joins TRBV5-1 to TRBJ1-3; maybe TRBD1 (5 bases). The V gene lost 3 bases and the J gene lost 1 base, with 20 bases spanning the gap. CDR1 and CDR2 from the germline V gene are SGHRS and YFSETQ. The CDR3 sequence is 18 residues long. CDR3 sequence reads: CASSSRSGTKGSGNTIYF. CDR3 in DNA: TGCGCCAGCAGCTCCAGGAGCGGGACCAAAGGTTCTGGAAACACCATATATTTT.

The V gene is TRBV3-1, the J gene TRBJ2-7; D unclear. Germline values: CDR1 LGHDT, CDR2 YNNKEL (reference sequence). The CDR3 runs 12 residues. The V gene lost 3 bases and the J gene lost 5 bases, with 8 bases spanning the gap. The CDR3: CASSQSWDEQYF. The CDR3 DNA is TGTGCCAGCAGCCAGAGTTGGGACGAGCAGTACTTC.

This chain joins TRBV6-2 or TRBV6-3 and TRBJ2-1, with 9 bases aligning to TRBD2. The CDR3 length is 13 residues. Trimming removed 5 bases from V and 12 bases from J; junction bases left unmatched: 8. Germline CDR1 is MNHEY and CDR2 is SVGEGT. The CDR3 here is CASSLAGTWGQFF. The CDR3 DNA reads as TGTGCCAGCAGTCTAGCGGGAACTTGGGGGCAGTTCTTC.

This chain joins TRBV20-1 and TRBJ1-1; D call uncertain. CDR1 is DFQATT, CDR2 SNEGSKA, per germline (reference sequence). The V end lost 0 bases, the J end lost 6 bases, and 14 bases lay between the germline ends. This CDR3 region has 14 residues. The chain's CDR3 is CSARDTPTRAEAFF. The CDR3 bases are TGCAGTGCTAGAGATACACCTACACGGGCTGAAGCTTTCTTT.

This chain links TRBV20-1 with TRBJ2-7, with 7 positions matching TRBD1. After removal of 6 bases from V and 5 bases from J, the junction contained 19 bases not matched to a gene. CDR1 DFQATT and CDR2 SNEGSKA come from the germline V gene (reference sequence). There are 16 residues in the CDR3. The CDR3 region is CSAAKKRGPGLHEQYF. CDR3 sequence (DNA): TGCAGTGCGGCAAAAAAGAGGGGGCCGGGTCTCCACGAGCAGTACTTC.

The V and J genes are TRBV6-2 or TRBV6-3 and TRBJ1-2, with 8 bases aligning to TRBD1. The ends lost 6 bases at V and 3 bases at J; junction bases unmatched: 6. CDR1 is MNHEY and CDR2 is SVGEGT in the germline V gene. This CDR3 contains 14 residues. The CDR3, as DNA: TGTGCCAGCAGAAACGGACAGGGCTACTATGGCTACACCTTC. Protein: CASRNGQGYYGYTF.

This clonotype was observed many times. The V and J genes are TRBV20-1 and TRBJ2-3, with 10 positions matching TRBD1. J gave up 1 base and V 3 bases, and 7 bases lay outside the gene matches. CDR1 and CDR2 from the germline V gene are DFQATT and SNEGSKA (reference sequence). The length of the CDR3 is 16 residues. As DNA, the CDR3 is TGCAGTGCTAGGTCGCGGGACAGGGGTCGCACAGATACGCAGTATTTT. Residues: CSARSRDRGRTDTQYF.

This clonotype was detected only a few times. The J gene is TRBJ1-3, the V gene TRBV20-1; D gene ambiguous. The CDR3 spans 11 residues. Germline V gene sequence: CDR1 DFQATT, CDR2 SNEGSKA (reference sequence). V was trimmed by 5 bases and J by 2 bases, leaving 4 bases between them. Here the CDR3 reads CSAVPGNTIYF. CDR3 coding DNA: TGCAGTGCTGTACCTGGAAACACCATATATTTT.

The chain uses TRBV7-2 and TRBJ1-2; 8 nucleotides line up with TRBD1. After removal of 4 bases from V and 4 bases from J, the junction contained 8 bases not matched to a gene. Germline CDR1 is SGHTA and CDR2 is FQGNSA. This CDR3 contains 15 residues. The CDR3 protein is CASSSPAGGSYGYTF. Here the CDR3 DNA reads TGTGCCAGCAGCTCCCCGGCAGGGGGCTCCTATGGCTACACCTTC.

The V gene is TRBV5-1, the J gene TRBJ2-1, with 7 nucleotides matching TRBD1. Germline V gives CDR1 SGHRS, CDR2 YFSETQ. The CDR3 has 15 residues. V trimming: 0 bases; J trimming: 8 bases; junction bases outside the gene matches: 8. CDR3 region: CASSLGDSPGDEQFF. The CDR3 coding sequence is TGCGCCAGCAGCTTGGGGGACAGTCCGGGCGATGAGCAGTTCTTC.

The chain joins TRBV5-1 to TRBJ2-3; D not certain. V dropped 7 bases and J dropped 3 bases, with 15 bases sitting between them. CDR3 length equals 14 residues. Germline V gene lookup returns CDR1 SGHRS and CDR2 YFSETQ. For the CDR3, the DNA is TGCGCCAGCGCAAGGAATTCGGTAACAGATACGCAGTATTTT. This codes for CASARNSVTDTQYF.

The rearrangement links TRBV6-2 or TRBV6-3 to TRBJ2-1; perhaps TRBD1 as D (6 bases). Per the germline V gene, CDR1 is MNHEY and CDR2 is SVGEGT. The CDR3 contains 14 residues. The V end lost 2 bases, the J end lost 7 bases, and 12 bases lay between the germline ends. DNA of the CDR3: TGTGCCAGCAGTTACCTAGGGGGTCAGAATGAGCAGTTCTTC. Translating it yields CASSYLGGQNEQFF.

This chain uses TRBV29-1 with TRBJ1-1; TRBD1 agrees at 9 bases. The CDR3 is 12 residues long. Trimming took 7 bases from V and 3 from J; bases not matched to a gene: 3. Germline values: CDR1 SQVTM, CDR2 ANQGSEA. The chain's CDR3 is CSARTGDTEAFF. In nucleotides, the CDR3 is TGCAGCGCCCGGACAGGGGACACTGAAGCTTTCTTT.

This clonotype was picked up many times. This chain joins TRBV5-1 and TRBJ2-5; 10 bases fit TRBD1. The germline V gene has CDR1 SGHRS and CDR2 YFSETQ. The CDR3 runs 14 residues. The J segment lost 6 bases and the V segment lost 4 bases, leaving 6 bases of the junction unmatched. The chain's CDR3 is CASSPDRGMKTQYF. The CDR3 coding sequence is TGCGCCAGCAGCCCGGACAGGGGGATGAAGACCCAGTACTTC. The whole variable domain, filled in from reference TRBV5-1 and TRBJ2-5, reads KAGVTQTPRYLIKTRGQQVTLSCSPISGHRSVSWYQQTPGQGLQFLFEYFSETQRNKGNFPGRFSGRQFSNSRSEMNVSTLELGDSALYLCASSPDRGMKTQYFGPGTRLLVL.

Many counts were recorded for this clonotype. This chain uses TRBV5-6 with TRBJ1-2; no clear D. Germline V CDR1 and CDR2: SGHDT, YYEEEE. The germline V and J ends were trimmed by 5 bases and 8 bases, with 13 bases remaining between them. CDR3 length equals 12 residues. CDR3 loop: CASSRPIWGYTF. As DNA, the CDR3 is TGTGCCAGCAGTCGGCCTATCTGGGGCTACACCTTC.

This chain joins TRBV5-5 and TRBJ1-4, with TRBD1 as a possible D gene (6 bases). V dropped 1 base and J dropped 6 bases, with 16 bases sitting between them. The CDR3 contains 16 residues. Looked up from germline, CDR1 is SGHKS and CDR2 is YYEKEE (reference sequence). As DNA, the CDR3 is TGTGCCAGCAGCTTGAGTATCAGGGGACTGGATGAAAAACTGTTTTTT. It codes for CASSLSIRGLDEKLFF.

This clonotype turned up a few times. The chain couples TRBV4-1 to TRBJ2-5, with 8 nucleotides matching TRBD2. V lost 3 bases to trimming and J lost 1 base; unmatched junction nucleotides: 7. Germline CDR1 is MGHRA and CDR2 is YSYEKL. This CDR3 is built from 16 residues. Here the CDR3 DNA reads TGCGCCAGCAGCCACCCCGCGGCGGGGGGCCAAGAGACCCAGTACTTC. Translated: CASSHPAAGGQETQYF.

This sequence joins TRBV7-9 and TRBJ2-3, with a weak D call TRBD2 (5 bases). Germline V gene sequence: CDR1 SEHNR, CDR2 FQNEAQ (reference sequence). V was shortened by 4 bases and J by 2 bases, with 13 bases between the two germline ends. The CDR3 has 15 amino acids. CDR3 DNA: TGTGCCAGCAGCTCCCTCGGGATTTACACAGATACGCAGTATTTT. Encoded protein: CASSSLGIYTDTQYF.

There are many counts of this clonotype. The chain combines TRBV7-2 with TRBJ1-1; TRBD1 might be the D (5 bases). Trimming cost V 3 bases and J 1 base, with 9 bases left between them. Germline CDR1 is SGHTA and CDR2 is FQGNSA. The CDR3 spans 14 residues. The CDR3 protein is CASSFGRENTEAFF. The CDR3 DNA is TGTGCCAGCAGCTTTGGCAGGGAGAACACTGAAGCTTTCTTT.

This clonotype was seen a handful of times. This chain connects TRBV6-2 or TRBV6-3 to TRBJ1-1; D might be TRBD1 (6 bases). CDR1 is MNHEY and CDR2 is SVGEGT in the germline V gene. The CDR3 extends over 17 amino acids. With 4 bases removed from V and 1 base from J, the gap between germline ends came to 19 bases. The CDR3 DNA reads TGTGCCAGCAGTTGGGGGTTTCAGGGGACCGAGAACACTGAAGCTTTCTTT. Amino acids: CASSWGFQGTENTEAFF.

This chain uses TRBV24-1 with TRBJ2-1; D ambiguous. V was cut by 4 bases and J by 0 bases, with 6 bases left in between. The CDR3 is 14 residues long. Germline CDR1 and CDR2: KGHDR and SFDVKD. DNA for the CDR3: TGTGCCACCAGTGACCAGACCTCCTACAATGAGCAGTTCTTC. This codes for CATSDQTSYNEQFF.

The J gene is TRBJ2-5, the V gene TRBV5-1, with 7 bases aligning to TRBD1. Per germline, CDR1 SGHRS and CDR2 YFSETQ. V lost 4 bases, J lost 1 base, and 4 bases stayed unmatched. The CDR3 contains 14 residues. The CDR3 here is CASSNRTGQETQYF. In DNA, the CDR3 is TGCGCCAGCAGCAATCGGACAGGCCAAGAGACCCAGTACTTC. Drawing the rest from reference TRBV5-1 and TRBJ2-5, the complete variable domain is KAGVTQTPRYLIKTRGQQVTLSCSPISGHRSVSWYQQTPGQGLQFLFEYFSETQRNKGNFPGRFSGRQFSNSRSEMNVSTLELGDSALYLCASSNRTGQETQYFGPGTRLLVL.

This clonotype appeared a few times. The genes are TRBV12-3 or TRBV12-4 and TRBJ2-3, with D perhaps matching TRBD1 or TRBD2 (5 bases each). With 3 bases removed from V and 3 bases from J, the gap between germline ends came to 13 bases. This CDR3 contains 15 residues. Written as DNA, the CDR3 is TGTGCCAGCAGTTTCCGGGGTAGGGGTACAGATACGCAGTATTTT. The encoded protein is CASSFRGRGTDTQYF.